The 5 T cell receptor beta chains below all came from one sample that was sequenced in a study of Graves' ophthalmopathy and Graves' hyperthyroidism. From RNA, the CDR3 regions of TCR beta chains were amplified and sequenced. First-round RT-PCR used HTBI primers; second-round multiplex PCR followed. TCRdb ran MiXCR on the multiplex PCR reads and lists one entry per CDR3 protein. The sample records about 240,000 distinct CDR3 sequences, around 45% being singletons. Sequencing was performed on peripheral blood. These receptors were taken from an adult man with Graves' ophthalmopathy.

The rearrangement links TRBV6-4 to TRBJ2-7; possible D gene TRBD2, 7 bases. The J call could be wrong; TRBJ2-1 is a better fit for the DNA end. This CDR3 region has 13 residues. The germline V gene encodes CDR1 MRHNA and CDR2 SNTAGT. The CDR3 spells CASSDGGANEQFF. The CDR3 DNA is TGTGCCAGCAGTGACGGGGGGGCCAATGAGCAGTTCTTC.

This clonotype was found once. A much larger clonotype is one base distant, so this may be a read error. The CDR3 region has the DNA TGCAGTGTAGTGCTCTCTACGGGTGAAAAACTGCTTTTT. Translation gives CSVVLSTGEKLLF. J is TRBJ1-4 and V is TRBV20-1; no reliable D call. Germline assignment: CDR1 DFQATT and CDR2 SNEGSKA (reference sequence). This CDR3 has 13 amino acids.

Regarding this clonotype: The junction departs from the called germline gene at one end, perhaps through a read error. The V and J genes are TRBV10-3 and TRBJ1-1, with D possibly matching TRBD1 (6 bases). The CDR3 length is 14 residues. In germline, CDR1 is ENHRY, CDR2 SYGVKD. CDR3 DNA: TGTGCCATCAGTGATTTACAGGGAAAAACTGGAGCTTTCTTT. Its translation is CAISDLQGKTGAFF.

The CDR3 DNA follows: TGTGCCAGTAGTAACCGGGACAGTCTAATGAACACTGAAGCTTTCTTT. It encodes CASSNRDSLMNTEAFF. The rearrangement uses TRBV19 and TRBJ1-1, with 7 nucleotides matching TRBD1. The J segment lost 0 bases and the V segment lost 4 bases, leaving 8 bases of the junction unmatched. CDR3 length equals 16 residues. Germline loops: CDR1 LNHDA, CDR2 SQIVND (reference sequence).

The chain carries TRBV7-9 and TRBJ1-2; TRBD1 agrees at 7 bases. Germline values: CDR1 SEHNR, CDR2 FQNEAQ (reference sequence). The CDR3 is 15 amino acids. Trimming took 3 bases from V and 0 from J; bases not matched to a gene: 4. The CDR3 region has the DNA TGTGCCAGCAGCTTCGGGGACAGCGCTAACTATGGCTACACCTTC. Its translation is CASSFGDSANYGYTF.